This entry lists 6 T cell receptor beta chains sequenced from one sample in a study of blood T cell repertoires in COVID-19. Only in-frame clones appear in the TCRdb table, and some are missing; sequencing was by immunoSEQ multiplex PCR. This table holds hundreds of thousands of clones, approximately 86% found once. The sample consisted of peripheral blood. The receptors come from a woman aged 60-75 years who had recovered from COVID-19.

The rearrangement joins TRBV10-3 to TRBJ1-4; 11 bases map to TRBD1. From germline, CDR1 is ENHRY and CDR2 SYGVKD. The CDR3 consists of 15 residues. V lost 3 bases to trimming and J lost 7 bases; unmatched junction nucleotides: 4. CDR3 coding DNA: TGTGCCATCAGTGATGGGGGACAGGGGGGTGAAAAACTGTTTTTT. Its translation: CAISDGGQGGEKLFF.

The chain joins TRBV7-9 to TRBJ2-1; D unclear. V lost 1 base, J lost 8 bases, and 12 bases lay in between. From germline, CDR1 is SEHNR and CDR2 FQNEAQ (reference sequence). This CDR3 comprises 14 residues. CDR3 nucleotide sequence: TGTGCCAGCAGCTTAGTTGGTCCGCCGGATGAGCAGTTCTTC. It is translated as CASSLVGPPDEQFF.

The chain links TRBV7-8 to TRBJ1-4, with D uncertain. V lost 6 bases and J lost 4, with 9 bases in between. The germline gives CDR1 SGHVS, CDR2 FQNEAQ. The CDR3 length is 13 residues. The CDR3 reads CASRGAGNEKLFF. The CDR3, as DNA: TGTGCCAGCAGGGGCGCGGGTAATGAAAAACTGTTTTTT.

The genes are TRBV6-5 and TRBJ2-3; 8 bases line up with TRBD2. The trim removed 7 bases at V and 4 bases at J, leaving 7 bases unmatched. CDR1 is MNHEY and CDR2 is SVGAGI in the germline V gene. CDR3 length equals 14 residues. The CDR3 sequence is CASTSSGGADTQYF. CDR3 sequence (DNA): TGTGCCAGCACAAGCAGCGGGGGCGCAGATACGCAGTATTTT.

The chain has TRBV7-5 and TRBJ2-7; the table's D gene call, TRBD2, was not cross checked with the DNA. TRBV7-5 is a known pseudogene. This CDR3 is built from 17 residues. CDR3 loop: CARSTLEVTSGRYEQYF. The CDR3 nucleotides are TGTGCCAGAAGCACCCTAGAGGTGACTAGCGGACGATACGAGCAGTACTTC.

The gene calls are TRBV6-5 and TRBJ1-2; the D gene is possibly TRBD1 (5 bases). Trimming removed 6 bases at V and 6 bases at J, with 17 bases between. CDR1 is MNHEY and CDR2 is SVGAGI in the germline V gene. CDR3 length: 14 amino acids. CDR3 bases: TGTGCCAGCAGCCTAGGCGGGGGTGGAGATGGCTACACCTTC. This gives the protein CASSLGGGGDGYTF.